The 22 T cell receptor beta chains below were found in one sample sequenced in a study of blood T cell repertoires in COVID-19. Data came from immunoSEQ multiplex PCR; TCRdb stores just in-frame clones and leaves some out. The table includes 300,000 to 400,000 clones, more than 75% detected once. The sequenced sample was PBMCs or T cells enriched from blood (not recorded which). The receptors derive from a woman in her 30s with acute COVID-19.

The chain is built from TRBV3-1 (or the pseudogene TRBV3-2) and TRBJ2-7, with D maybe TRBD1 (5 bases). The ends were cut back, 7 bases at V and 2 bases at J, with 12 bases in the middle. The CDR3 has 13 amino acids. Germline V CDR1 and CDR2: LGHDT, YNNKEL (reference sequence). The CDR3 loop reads CASNPWGTYEQYF. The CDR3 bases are TGTGCCAGCAACCCTTGGGGCACCTACGAGCAGTACTTC.

The CDR3 DNA reads as TGTGCCAGCAGCCCGACAGTGTACGAGACCCAGTACTTC. Protein sequence: CASSPTVYETQYF. The genes are TRBV7-8 and TRBJ2-5; a possible D gene is TRBD1 (5 bases). The germline V and J ends were trimmed by 5 bases and 5 bases, with 12 bases remaining between them. Germline lookup yields CDR1 SGHVS and CDR2 FQNEAQ. The CDR3 loop spans 13 amino acids.

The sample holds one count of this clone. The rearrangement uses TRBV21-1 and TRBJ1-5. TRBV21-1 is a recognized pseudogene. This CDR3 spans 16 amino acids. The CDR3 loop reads CASSKIYPGRNQPQHF. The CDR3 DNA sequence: TGTGCCAGCAGCAAAATCTATCCAGGGAGGAATCAGCCCCAGCATTTT.

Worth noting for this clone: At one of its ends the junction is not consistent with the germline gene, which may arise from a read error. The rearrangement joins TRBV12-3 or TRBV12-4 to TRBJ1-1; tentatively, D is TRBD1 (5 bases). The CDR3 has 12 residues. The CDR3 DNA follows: TGTGCCAGCAGAGAAGTGGTCAGGGAACCGATTTTT. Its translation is CASREVVREPIF.

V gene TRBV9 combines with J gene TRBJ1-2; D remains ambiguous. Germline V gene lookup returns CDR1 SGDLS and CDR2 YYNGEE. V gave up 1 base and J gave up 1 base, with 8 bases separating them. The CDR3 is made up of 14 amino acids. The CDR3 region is CASSVLPINYGYTF. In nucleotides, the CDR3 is TGTGCCAGCAGCGTATTACCTATTAACTATGGCTACACCTTC.

The CDR3 sequence is CASSLAGTKNTEAFF. CDR3 sequence (DNA): TGTGCCAGCAGCCTGGCCGGGACAAAGAACACTGAAGCTTTCTTT. V and J are TRBV3-1 (or the pseudogene TRBV3-2) and TRBJ1-1; a possible D gene is TRBD1 (6 bases). The CDR3 spans 15 residues. Germline V gene data show CDR1 as LGHDT and CDR2 as YNNKEL (reference sequence). V was pared by 4 bases and J by 1 base, with 13 bases between.

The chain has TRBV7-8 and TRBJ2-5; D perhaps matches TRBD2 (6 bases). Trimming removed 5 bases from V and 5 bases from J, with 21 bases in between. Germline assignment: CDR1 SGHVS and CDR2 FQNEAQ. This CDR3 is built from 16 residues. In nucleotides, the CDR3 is TGTGCCAGCAGCCCGTCCTGGAGGCAGGCGGGGGAGACCCAGTACTTC. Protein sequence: CASSPSWRQAGETQYF.

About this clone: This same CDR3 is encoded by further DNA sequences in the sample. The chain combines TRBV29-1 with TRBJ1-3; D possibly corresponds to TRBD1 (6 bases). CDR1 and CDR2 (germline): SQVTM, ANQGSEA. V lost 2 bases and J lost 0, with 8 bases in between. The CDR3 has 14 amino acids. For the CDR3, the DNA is TGCAGCGTTGAACAGGGGTTCTCTGGAAACACCATATATTTT. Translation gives CSVEQGFSGNTIYF.

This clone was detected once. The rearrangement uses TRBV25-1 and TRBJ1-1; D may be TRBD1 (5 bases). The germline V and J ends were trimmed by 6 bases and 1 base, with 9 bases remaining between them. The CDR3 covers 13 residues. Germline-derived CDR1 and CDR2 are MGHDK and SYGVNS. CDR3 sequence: CASREGANTEAFF. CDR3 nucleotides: TGTGCCAGCAGGGAAGGGGCGAACACTGAAGCTTTCTTT.

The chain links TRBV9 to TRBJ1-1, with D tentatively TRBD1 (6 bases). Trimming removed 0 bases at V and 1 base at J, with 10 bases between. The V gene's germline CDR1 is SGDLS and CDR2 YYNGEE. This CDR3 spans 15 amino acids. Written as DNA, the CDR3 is TGTGCCAGCAGCGTAGAAATAGGGGGGAACACTGAAGCTTTCTTT. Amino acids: CASSVEIGGNTEAFF. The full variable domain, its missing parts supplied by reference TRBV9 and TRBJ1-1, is DSGVTQTPKHLITATGQRVTLRCSPRSGDLSVYWYQQSLDQGLQFLIQYYNGEERAKGNILERFSAQQFPDLHSELNLSSLELGDSALYFCASSVEIGGNTEAFFGQGTRLTVV.

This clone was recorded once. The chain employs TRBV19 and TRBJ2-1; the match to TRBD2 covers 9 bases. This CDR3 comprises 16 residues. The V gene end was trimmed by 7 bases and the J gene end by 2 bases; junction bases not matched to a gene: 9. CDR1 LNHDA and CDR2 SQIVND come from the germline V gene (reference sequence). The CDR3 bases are TGTGCCAGTAACGCCGGGAGCGGGGGGCCCTACAATGAGCAGTTCTTC. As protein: CASNAGSGGPYNEQFF.

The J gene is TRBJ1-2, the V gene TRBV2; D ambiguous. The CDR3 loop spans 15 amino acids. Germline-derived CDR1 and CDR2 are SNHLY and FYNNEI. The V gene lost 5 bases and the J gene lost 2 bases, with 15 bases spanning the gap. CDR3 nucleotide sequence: TGTGCCAGCAGTATAGGGAGTCGGGAGAACTATGGCTACACCTTC. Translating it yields CASSIGSRENYGYTF.

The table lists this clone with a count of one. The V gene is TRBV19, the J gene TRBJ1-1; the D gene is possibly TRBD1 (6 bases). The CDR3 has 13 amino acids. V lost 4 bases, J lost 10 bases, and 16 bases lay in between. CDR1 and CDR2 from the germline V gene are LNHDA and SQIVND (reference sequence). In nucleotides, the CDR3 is TGTGCCAGTAGTAAAACAGGGTTTGTTGCAGCTTTCTTT. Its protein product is CASSKTGFVAAFF.

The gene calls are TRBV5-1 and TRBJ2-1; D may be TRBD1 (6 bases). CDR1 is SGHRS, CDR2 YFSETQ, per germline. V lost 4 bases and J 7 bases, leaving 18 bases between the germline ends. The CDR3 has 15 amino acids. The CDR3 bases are TGCGCCAGCAGCCGCGCAGGGGCGGTTCGAAATGAGCAGTTCTTC. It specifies CASSRAGAVRNEQFF.

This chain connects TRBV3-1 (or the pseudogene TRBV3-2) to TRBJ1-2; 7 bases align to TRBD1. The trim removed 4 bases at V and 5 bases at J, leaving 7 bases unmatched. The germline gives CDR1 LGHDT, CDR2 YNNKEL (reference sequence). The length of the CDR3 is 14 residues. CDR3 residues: CASSPRDSRYGYTF. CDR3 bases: TGTGCCAGCAGCCCTAGGGACAGCCGTTATGGCTACACCTTC.

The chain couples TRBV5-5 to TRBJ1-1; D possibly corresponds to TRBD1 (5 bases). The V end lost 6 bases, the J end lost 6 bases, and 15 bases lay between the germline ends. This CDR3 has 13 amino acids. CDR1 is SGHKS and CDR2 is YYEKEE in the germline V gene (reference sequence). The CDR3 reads CASTSRAGAEAFF. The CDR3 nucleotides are TGTGCCAGCACGTCCAGGGCTGGGGCTGAAGCTTTCTTT.

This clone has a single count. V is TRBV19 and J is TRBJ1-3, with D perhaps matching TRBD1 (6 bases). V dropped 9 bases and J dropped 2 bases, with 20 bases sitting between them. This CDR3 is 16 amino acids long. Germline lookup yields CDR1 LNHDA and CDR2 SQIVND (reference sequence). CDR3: CASRQDPRVAGNTIYF. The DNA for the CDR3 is TGTGCCAGCAGACAGGATCCCAGGGTCGCTGGAAACACCATATATTTT.

In nucleotides, the CDR3 is TGTGCCAGCAGCCAGGTCACCCTAAGCACAGATACGCAGTATTTT. This codes for CASSQVTLSTDTQYF. The chain combines TRBV7-2 with TRBJ2-3; D ambiguous. Trimming took off 5 bases at V and 0 bases at J, with 12 bases between the two ends. Germline CDR1 is SGHTA and CDR2 is FQGNSA. The CDR3 has 15 amino acids.

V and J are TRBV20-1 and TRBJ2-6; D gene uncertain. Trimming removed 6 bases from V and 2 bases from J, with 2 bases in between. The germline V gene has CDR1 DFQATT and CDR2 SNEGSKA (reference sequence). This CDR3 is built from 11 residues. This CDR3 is CSAAGANVLTF. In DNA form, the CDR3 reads TGCAGTGCCGCTGGGGCCAACGTCCTGACTTTC.

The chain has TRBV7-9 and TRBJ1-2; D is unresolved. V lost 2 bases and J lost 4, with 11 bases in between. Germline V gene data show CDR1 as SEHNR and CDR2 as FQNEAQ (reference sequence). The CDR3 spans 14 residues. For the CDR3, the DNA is TGTGCCAGCAGCTTAAGTACCGCCGGCTATGGCTACACCTTC. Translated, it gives CASSLSTAGYGYTF.

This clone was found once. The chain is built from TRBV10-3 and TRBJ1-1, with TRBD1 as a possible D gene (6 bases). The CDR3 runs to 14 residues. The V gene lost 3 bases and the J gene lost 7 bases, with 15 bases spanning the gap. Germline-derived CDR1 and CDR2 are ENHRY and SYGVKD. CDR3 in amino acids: CAISEPGVDGEAFF. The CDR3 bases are TGTGCCATCAGTGAACCAGGGGTCGATGGTGAAGCTTTCTTT.

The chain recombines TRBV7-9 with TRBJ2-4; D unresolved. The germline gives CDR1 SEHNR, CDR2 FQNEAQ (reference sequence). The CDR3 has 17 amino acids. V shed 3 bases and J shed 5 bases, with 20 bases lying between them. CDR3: CASSLFVSVTVENIQYF. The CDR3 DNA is TGTGCCAGCAGCTTGTTTGTCAGCGTGACGGTCGAAAACATTCAGTACTTC.